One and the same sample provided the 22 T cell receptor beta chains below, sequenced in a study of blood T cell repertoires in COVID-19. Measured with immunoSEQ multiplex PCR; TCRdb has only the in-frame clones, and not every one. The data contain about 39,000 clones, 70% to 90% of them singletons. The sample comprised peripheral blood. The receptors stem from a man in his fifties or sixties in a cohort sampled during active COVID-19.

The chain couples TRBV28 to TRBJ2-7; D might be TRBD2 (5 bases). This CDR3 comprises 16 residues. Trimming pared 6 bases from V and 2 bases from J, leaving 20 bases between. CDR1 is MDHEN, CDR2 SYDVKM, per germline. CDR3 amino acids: CASSPSSSPGAYEQYF. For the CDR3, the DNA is TGTGCCAGCAGCCCATCTAGCAGCCCTGGGGCCTACGAGCAGTACTTC.

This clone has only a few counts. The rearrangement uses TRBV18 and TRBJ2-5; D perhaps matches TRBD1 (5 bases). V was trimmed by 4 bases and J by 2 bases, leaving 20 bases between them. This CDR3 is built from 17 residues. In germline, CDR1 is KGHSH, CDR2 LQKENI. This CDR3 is CASSLIPEDTDQETQYF. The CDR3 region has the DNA TGTGCCAGCTCACTGATCCCTGAGGACACGGATCAAGAGACCCAGTACTTC.

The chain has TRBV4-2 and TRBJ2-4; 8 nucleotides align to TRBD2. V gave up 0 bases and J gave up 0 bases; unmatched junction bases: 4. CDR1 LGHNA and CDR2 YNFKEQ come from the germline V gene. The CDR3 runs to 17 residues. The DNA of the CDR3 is TGTGCCAGCAGCCAAGAAAGCGGGAGCTTAGCCAAAAACATTCAGTACTTC. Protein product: CASSQESGSLAKNIQYF.

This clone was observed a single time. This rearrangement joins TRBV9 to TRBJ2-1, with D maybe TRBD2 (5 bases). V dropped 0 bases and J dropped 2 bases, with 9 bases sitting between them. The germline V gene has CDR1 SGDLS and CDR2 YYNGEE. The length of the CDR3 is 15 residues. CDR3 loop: CASSVDGSPYNEQFF. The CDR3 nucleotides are TGTGCCAGCAGCGTAGATGGGAGCCCCTACAATGAGCAGTTCTTC. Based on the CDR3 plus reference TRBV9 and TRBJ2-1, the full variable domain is DSGVTQTPKHLITATGQRVTLRCSPRSGDLSVYWYQQSLDQGLQFLIQYYNGEERAKGNILERFSAQQFPDLHSELNLSSLELGDSALYFCASSVDGSPYNEQFFGPGTRLTVL.

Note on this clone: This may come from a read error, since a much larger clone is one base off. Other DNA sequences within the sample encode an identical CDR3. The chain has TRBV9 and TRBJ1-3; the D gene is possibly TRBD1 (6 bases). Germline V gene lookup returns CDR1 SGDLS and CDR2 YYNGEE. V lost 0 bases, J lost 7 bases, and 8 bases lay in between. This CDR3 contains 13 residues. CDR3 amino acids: CASSVEGGNTIYF. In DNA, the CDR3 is TGTGCCAGCAGCGTAGAGGGGGGGAACACCATATATTTT.

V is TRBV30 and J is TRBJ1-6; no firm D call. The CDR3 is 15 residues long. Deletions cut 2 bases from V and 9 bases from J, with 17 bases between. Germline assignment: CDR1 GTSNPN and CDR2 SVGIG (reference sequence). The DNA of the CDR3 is TGTGCCTGGAGTAGCAGGCAGGCGGGGATTTCACCCCTCCACTTT. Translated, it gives CAWSSRQAGISPLHF.

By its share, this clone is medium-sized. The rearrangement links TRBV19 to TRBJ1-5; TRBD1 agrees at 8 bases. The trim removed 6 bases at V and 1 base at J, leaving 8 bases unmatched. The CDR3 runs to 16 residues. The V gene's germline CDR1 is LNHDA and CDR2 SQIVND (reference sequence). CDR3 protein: CASSARGRRSNQPQHF. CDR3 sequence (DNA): TGTGCCAGTAGCGCCAGGGGGCGGAGGAGCAATCAGCCCCAGCATTTT.

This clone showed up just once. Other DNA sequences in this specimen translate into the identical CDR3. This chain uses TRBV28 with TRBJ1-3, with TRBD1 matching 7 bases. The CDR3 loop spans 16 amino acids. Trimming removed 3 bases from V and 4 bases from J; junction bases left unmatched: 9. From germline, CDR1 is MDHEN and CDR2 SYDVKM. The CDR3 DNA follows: TGTGCCAGCAGTTTGCCAGGGGGATCGACGGGAAACACCATATATTTT. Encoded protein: CASSLPGGSTGNTIYF. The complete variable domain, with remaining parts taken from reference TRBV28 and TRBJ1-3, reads DVKVTQSSRYLVKRTGEKVFLECVQDMDHENMFWYRQDPGLGLRLIYFSYDVKMKEKGDIPEGYSVSREKKERFSLILESASTNQTSMYLCASSLPGGSTGNTIYFGEGSWLTVV.

The CDR3 reads CAIRGGYGYTF. The CDR3, as DNA: TGTGCCATCAGGGGGGGCTATGGCTACACCTTC. This chain connects TRBV10-3 to TRBJ1-2; perhaps TRBD1 as D (5 bases). CDR1 and CDR2 (germline): ENHRY, SYGVKD. Deletions cut 6 bases from V and 4 bases from J, with 6 bases between. The CDR3 has 11 residues.

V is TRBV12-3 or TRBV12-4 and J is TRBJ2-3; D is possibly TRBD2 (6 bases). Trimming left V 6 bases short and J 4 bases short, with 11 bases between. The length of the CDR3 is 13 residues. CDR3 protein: CASSGGFPDTQYF. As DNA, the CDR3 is TGTGCCAGCAGCGGGGGATTTCCAGATACGCAGTATTTT.

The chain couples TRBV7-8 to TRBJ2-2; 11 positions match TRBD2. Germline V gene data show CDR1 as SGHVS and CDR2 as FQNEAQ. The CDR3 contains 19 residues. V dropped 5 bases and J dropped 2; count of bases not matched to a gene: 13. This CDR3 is CASSRIRGLAGGNTGELFF. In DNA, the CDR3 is TGTGCCAGCAGCCGAATCCGGGGTCTAGCGGGGGGAAACACCGGGGAGCTGTTTTTT.

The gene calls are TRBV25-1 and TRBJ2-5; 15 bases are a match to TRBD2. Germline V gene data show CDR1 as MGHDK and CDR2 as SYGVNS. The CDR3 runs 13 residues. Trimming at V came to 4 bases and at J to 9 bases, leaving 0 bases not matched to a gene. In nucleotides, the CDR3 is TGTGCCAGCAGTGGGACTAGCGGGAGGGCCCAGTACTTC. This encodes CASSGTSGRAQYF.

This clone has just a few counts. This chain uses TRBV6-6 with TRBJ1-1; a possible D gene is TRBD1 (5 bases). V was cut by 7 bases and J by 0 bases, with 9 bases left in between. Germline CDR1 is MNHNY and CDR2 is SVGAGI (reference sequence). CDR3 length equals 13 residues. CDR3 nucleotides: TGTGCCAGCATACGGGGGTTGAACACTGAAGCTTTCTTT. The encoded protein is CASIRGLNTEAFF.

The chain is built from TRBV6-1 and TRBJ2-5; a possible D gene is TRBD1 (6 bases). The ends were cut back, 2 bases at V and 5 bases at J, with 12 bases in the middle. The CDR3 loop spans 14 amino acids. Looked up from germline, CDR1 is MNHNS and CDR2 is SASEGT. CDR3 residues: CASSEHARGETQYF. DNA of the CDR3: TGTGCCAGCAGTGAACACGCCAGGGGTGAGACCCAGTACTTC.

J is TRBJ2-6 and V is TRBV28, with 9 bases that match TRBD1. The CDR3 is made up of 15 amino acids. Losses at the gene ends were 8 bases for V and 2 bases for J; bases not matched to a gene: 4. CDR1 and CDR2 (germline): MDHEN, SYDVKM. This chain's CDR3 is CASGQGSTGANVLTF. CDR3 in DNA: TGTGCCAGCGGACAGGGGAGTACTGGGGCCAACGTCCTGACTTTC.

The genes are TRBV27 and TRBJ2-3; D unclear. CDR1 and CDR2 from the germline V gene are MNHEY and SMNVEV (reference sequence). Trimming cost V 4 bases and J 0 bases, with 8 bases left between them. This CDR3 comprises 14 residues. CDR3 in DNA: TGTGCCAGCAGTTATCAACGGAGCACAGATACGCAGTATTTT. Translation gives CASSYQRSTDTQYF.

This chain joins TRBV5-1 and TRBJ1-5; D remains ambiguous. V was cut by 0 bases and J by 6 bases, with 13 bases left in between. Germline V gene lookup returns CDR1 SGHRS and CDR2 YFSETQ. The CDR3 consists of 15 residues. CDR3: CASSLDPSRGQPQHF. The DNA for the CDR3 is TGCGCCAGCAGCTTGGACCCCTCCCGGGGTCAGCCCCAGCATTTT.

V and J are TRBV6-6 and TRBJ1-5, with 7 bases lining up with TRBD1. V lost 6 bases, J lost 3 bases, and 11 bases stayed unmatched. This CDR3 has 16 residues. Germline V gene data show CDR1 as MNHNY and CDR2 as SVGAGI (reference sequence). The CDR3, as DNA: TGTGCCAGCAGCCCCCATCCAGGACAGGTCAATCAGCCCCAGCATTTT. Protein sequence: CASSPHPGQVNQPQHF.

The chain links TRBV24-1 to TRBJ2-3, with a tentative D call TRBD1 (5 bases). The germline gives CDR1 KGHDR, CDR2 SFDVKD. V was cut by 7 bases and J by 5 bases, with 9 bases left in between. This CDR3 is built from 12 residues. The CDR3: CATSAGKDTQYF. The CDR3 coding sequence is TGTGCCACCAGCGCAGGGAAAGATACGCAGTATTTT.

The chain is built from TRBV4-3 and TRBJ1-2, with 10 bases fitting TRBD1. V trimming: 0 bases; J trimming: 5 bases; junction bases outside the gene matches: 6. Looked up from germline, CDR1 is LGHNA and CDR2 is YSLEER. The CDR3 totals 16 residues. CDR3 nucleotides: TGCGCCAGCAGCCAAGACCCGGGACAGGGGCCTTATGGCTACACCTTC. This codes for CASSQDPGQGPYGYTF.

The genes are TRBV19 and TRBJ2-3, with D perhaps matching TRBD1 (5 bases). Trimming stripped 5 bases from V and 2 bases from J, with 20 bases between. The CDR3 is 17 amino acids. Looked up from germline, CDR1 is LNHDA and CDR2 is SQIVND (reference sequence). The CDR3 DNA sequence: TGTGCCAGTAGTGCCATCCCAGGGTCCGGATCCACAGATACGCAGTATTTT. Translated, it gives CASSAIPGSGSTDTQYF. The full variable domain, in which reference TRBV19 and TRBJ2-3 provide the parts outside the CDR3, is DGGITQSPKYLFRKEGQNVTLSCEQNLNHDAMYWYRQDPGQGLRLIYYSQIVNDFQKGDIAEGYSVSREKKESFPLTVTSAQKNPTAFYLCASSAIPGSGSTDTQYFGPGTRLTVL.

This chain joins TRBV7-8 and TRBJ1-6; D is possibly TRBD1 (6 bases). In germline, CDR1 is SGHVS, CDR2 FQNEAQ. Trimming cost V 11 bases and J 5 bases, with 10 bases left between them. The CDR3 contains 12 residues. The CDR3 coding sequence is TGTGCCGGCCAGGGGAATAATTCACCCCTCCACTTT. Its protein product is CAGQGNNSPLHF.